These 7 T cell receptor beta chains were all obtained from the same sample, sequenced in a study of T cell clonality in common variable immunodeficiency. Profiling relied on immunoSEQ multiplex PCR, and the TCRdb table lists in-frame clones only, not all of them. This repertoire lists approximately 52,000 clones without singletons; approximately 3.6% sits in the top ten. The specimen sequenced was peripheral blood mononuclear cells. These TCRs come from a person aged 18 to 75 in good health.

This clone was seen repeatedly, ten times or more. Read data end 3 residues before the CDR3 end; the end is taken from the germline J gene. The V gene is TRBV20-1, the J gene TRBJ1-1; TRBD1 agrees at 8 bases. The CDR3 spans 13 residues. Germline assignment: CDR1 DFQATT and CDR2 SNEGSKA (reference sequence). V was pared by 3 bases and J by 3 bases, with 3 bases of the junction left unmatched. CDR3 sequence: CSASRGRDTEAFF. The sequenced CDR3 bases are TGCAGTGCTAGCAGGGGGCGAGACACTGAA.

This clone showed up just a few times. Read coverage stops 3 residues before the CDR3 terminus; the germline J gene supplies the remainder. J is TRBJ1-1 and V is TRBV30; 8 bases match TRBD1. The CDR3 sequence is 13 residues long. Germline-derived CDR1 and CDR2 are GTSNPN and SVGIG (reference sequence). This CDR3 reads CAYDRGSNYGAFF. CDR3 DNA, as far as it was read: TGTGCCTATGACAGGGGCTCTAACTATGGC.

This clone was picked up many times. The read ends 3 residues shy of where the CDR3 ends; the end is completed using the germline J gene. This chain joins TRBV5-1 and TRBJ2-3; 12 positions match TRBD2. There are 15 residues in the CDR3. Germline assignment: CDR1 SGHRS and CDR2 YFSETQ. CDR3 bases read: TGCGCCAGCAGCACCGGGACTAGCGGGCAAGAGACG. This encodes CASSTGTSGQET. The whole CDR3 sequence is CASSTGTSGQETQYF.

This clone turned up a few times. The sequenced fragment ends 3 residues before the CDR3 boundary, so the rest is inferred from the germline J gene. V and J are TRBV29-1 and TRBJ1-3; no definite D call. From germline, CDR1 is SQVTM and CDR2 ANQGSEA. CDR3 length: 15 amino acids. V lost 4 bases and J 3 bases, leaving 16 bases between the germline ends. The CDR3: CSVASGDRIGNTIYF. CDR3 DNA (partial): TGCAGCGTTGCGTCCGGGGATAGAATTGGAAACACC.

This clone was counted at least ten times. The junction does not match germline at one end; this may be a read error. With the read ending 3 residues before the CDR3 end, the germline J gene is used to fill in that end. This chain links TRBV4-2 with TRBJ2-7; TRBD2 matches at 14 bases. Germline CDR1 and CDR2: LGHNA and YNFKEQ. This CDR3 has 16 amino acids. The sequenced part of the CDR3 DNA is TGCGCCAGCAGCCCGGGACTAGCGGGAGTTCAGCACGAG. Amino acid sequence: CASSPGLAGVQHE. In full, the CDR3 reads CASSPGLAGVQHEQYF.

This clone was counted at least ten times. The read stops 3 residues short of the end of the CDR3; the missing end is completed from the germline J gene. J is TRBJ2-7 and V is TRBV6-1; no clear D. Deletions cut 1 base from V and 6 bases from J, with 7 bases between. The CDR3 is made up of 12 amino acids. The germline gives CDR1 MNHNS, CDR2 SASEGT. CDR3: CASSEDSREQYF. The part of the CDR3 DNA that was read is TGTGCCAGCAGTGAAGACAGCCGCGAG.

This clone was found many times. The sequenced fragment ends 3 residues before the CDR3 boundary, so the rest is inferred from the germline J gene. The genes are TRBV30 and TRBJ2-1; 7 bases are a match to TRBD2. The length of the CDR3 is 14 residues. The germline V gene encodes CDR1 GTSNPN and CDR2 SVGIG (reference sequence). V was pared by 3 bases and J by 8 bases, with 10 bases of the junction left unmatched. Partial CDR3 DNA: TGTGCCTGGAGAGGAGCGGGATATATCGATGAG. Encoded protein: CAWRGAGYIDE. The CDR3 in full is CAWRGAGYIDEQFF. The full variable domain, with the rest looked up from reference TRBV30 and TRBJ2-1, is SQTIHQWPATLVQPVGSPLSLECTVEGTSNPNLYWYRQAAGRGLQLLFYSVGIGQISSEVPQNLSASRPQDRQFILSSKKLLLSDSGFYLCAWRGAGYIDEQFFGPGTRLTVL.